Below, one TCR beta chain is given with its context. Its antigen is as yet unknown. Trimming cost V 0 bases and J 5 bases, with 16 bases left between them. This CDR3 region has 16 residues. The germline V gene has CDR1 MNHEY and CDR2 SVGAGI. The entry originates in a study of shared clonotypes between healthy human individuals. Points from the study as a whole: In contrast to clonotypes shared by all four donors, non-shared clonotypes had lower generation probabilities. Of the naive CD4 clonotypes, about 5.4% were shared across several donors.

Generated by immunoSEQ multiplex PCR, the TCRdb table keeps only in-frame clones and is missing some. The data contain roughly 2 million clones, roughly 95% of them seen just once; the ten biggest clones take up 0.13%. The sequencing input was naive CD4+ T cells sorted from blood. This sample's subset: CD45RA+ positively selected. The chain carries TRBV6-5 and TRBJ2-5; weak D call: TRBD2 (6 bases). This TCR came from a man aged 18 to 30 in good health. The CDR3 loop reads CASSYSGGKLAETQYF. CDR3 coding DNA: TGTGCCAGCAGTTACTCGGGAGGAAAGCTCGCGGAGACCCAGTACTTC.